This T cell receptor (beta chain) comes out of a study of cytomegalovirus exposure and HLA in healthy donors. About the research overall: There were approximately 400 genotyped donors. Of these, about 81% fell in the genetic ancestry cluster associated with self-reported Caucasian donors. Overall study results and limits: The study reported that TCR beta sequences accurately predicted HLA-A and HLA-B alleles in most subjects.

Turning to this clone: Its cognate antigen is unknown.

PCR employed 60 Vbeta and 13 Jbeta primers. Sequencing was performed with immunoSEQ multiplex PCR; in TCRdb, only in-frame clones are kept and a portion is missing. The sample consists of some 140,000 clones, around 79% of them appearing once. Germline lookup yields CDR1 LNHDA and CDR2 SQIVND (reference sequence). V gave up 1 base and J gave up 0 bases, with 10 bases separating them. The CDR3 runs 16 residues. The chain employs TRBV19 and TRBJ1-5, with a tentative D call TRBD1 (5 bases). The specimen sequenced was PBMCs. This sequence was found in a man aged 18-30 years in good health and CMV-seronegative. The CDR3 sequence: CASSIGQKNSNQPQHF. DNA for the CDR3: TGTGCCAGTAGTATAGGACAGAAAAATAGCAATCAGCCCCAGCATTTT.